The 32 T cell receptor beta chains listed next were all sequenced from one sample in a study of early T cells in non-severe SARS-CoV-2 infection. TCRdb analysed the 5' RACE reads with MiXCR anew, one entry per CDR3 protein. This sample carries more than 85,000 distinct CDR3 sequences, roughly 13% of them seen once, and the ten largest clones take over 5%. Source material: whole blood. The receptor set was obtained from an adult who was a healthcare worker with PCR-confirmed SARS-CoV-2 infection or an uninfected control (not recorded which).

The chain carries TRBV29-1 and TRBJ2-1; D possibly uses TRBD1 or TRBD2 (5 bases each). The CDR3 is made up of 19 amino acids. The V gene's germline CDR1 is SQVTM and CDR2 ANQGSEA. The ends were cut back, 7 bases at V and 2 bases at J, with 30 bases in the middle. CDR3 coding DNA: TGCAGCGCCACGGGACGCGCTAGCAAACCTAAACGGGCCTACAATGAGCAGTTCTTC. It encodes CSATGRASKPKRAYNEQFF.

The V and J genes are TRBV20-1 and TRBJ2-7, with 8 bases fitting TRBD2. Germline-derived CDR1 and CDR2 are DFQATT and SNEGSKA (reference sequence). The trim removed 6 bases at V and 3 bases at J, leaving 7 bases unmatched. CDR3 length: 13 amino acids. CDR3 DNA sequence: TGCAGTGCCCCCGGGACTAGTGTCTACGAGCAGTACTTC. The encoded protein is CSAPGTSVYEQYF.

This chain uses TRBV5-1 with TRBJ1-1, with D possibly matching TRBD1 (5 bases). V was shortened by 6 bases and J by 5 bases, with 17 bases between the two germline ends. The CDR3 loop spans 14 amino acids. Germline CDR1 reads SGHRS; CDR2 reads YFSETQ. The CDR3 here is CASKNRDGETEAFF. The CDR3 DNA is TGCGCCAGCAAAAACCGGGACGGGGAGACTGAAGCTTTCTTT.

This clonotype was counted many times. V usage is TRBV5-8 and J usage is TRBJ2-2, with 9 bases aligning to TRBD2. V was clipped by 2 bases and J by 1 base; unmatched bases: 0. Germline CDR1 reads SGHTS; CDR2 reads YDEGEE. The CDR3 has 15 residues. In DNA form, the CDR3 reads TGTGCCAGCAGCTTACTAGCGGGGAACACCGGGGAGCTGTTTTTT. It translates to CASSLLAGNTGELFF. The full variable domain, with the rest looked up from reference TRBV5-8 and TRBJ2-2, is EAGVTQSPTHLIKTRGQQATLRCSPISGHTSVYWYQQALGLGLQFLLWYDEGEERNRGNFPPRFSGRQFPNYSSELNVNALELEDSALYLCASSLLAGNTGELFFGEGSRLTVL.

Ten or more counts support this clonotype. The chain joins TRBV5-4 to TRBJ2-6, with no clear D. The CDR3 spans 16 residues. CDR1 is SGHNT and CDR2 is YYREEE in the germline V gene (reference sequence). Trimming took 0 bases from V and 1 from J, leaving 8 bases between them. The CDR3 sequence: CASSLGYGSGANVLTF. The CDR3 DNA follows: TGTGCCAGCAGCTTGGGGTATGGGTCTGGGGCCAACGTCCTGACTTTC.

On this clonotype itself: This may come from a read error, since a much larger clone is one base off. The chain recombines TRBV7-3 with TRBJ2-1, with 7 bases lining up with TRBD2. The CDR3 length is 15 residues. The V and J ends lost 5 bases and 3 bases, in that order; junction bases with no gene match: 7. The germline V gene has CDR1 SGHTA and CDR2 FQGTGA. The CDR3 region is CASSVTCGGYNEQFF. The CDR3 DNA is TGTGCCAGCAGCGTGACTTGCGGGGGCTACAATGAGCAGTTCTTC.

This clonotype occurred a few times. This chain uses TRBV28 with TRBJ1-4; D unresolved. V gave up 5 bases and J gave up 0 bases, with 7 bases separating them. The length of the CDR3 is 14 residues. Germline V CDR1 and CDR2: MDHEN, SYDVKM. The chain's CDR3 is CASSVDSTNEKLFF. CDR3 bases: TGTGCCAGCAGTGTGGATTCAACTAATGAAAAACTGTTTTTT.

The table lists this clonotype with a few counts. J is TRBJ2-1 and V is TRBV11-2; perhaps TRBD2 as D (5 bases). The CDR3 has 17 amino acids. Trimming left V 7 bases short and J 6 bases short, with 25 bases between. From germline, CDR1 is SGHAT and CDR2 FQNNGV. As DNA, the CDR3 is TGTGCCAGCACCGGAGGAAACACCTATAATACGGCCAATGAGCAGTTCTTC. As protein: CASTGGNTYNTANEQFF.

The chain recombines TRBV2 with TRBJ2-3, with 8 bases matching TRBD2. This CDR3 comprises 13 residues. Germline V lookup: CDR1 SNHLY, CDR2 FYNNEI. J was trimmed by 4 bases and V by 5 bases; bases with no gene match: 2. For the CDR3, the DNA is TGTGCCAGCAGTATGACTAGCGCAGATACGCAGTATTTT. It specifies CASSMTSADTQYF. The full variable domain, its missing parts supplied by reference TRBV2 and TRBJ2-3, is EPEVTQTPSHQVTQMGQEVILRCVPISNHLYFYWYRQILGQKVEFLVSFYNNEISEKSEIFDDQFSVERPDGSNFTLKIRSTKLEDSAMYFCASSMTSADTQYFGPGTRLTVL.

This clonotype has ten or more counts. The rearrangement links TRBV7-9 to TRBJ1-2; no clear D gene. Trimming left V 1 base short and J 2 bases short, with 11 bases between. CDR1 SEHNR and CDR2 FQNEAQ come from the germline V gene (reference sequence). The CDR3 sequence is 15 residues long. The CDR3 sequence is CASSLEPGNNYGYTF. The CDR3 nucleotides are TGTGCCAGCAGCTTAGAGCCAGGAAACAACTATGGCTACACCTTC.

This clonotype came up many times. V usage is TRBV6-6 and J usage is TRBJ2-2; no reliable D call. With 0 bases removed from V and 4 bases from J, the gap between germline ends came to 3 bases. Germline CDR1 MNHNY, CDR2 SVGAGI (reference sequence). The CDR3 is 13 residues long. The CDR3 reads CASSYSPTGELFF. As DNA, the CDR3 is TGTGCCAGCAGTTACTCGCCCACCGGGGAGCTGTTTTTT.

The gene calls are TRBV27 and TRBJ2-3, with 13 bases lining up with TRBD2. CDR3 length equals 19 residues. Trimming at V came to 5 bases and at J to 1 base, leaving 12 bases not matched to a gene. CDR1 is MNHEY, CDR2 SMNVEV, per germline (reference sequence). CDR3 protein: CASSPWTSGSLIGTDTQYF. CDR3 in DNA: TGTGCCAGCAGTCCGTGGACTAGCGGGAGTCTGATCGGCACAGATACGCAGTATTTT.

This clonotype has ten or more counts. J is TRBJ2-3 and V is TRBV20-1; 9 bases are shared with TRBD2. There are 17 residues in the CDR3. Germline V gives CDR1 DFQATT, CDR2 SNEGSKA (reference sequence). After removal of 0 bases from V and 3 bases from J, the junction contained 10 bases not matched to a gene. CDR3 region: CSARDLEASGDTDTQYF. The CDR3 nucleotides are TGCAGTGCTAGAGATCTTGAGGCTAGCGGGGATACAGATACGCAGTATTTT.

This chain joins TRBV7-8 and TRBJ2-3; possible D gene TRBD2, 6 bases. This CDR3 is built from 14 residues. Germline V gene data show CDR1 as SGHVS and CDR2 as FQNEAQ. Trimming removed 5 bases at V and 4 bases at J, with 13 bases between. CDR3 nucleotides: TGTGCCAGCAGCATGAGACGACTAGCAGATACGCAGTATTTT. This encodes CASSMRRLADTQYF.

This sequence joins TRBV28 and TRBJ2-7, with D unclear. V shed 0 bases and J shed 0 bases, with 9 bases lying between them. Germline CDR1 is MDHEN and CDR2 is SYDVKM. The CDR3 is made up of 15 amino acids. The CDR3 here is CASSLWTTSSYEQYF. CDR3 DNA: TGTGCCAGCAGTTTATGGACAACGAGCTCCTACGAGCAGTACTTC.

This clonotype was detected only a few times. For the CDR3, the DNA is TGCAGTGCTAGAGATCGGGATTTTCGCAATGAGCAGTTCTTC. As protein: CSARDRDFRNEQFF. V usage is TRBV20-1 and J usage is TRBJ2-1, with TRBD2 as a possible D gene (5 bases). The CDR3 length is 14 residues. The V gene lost 0 bases and the J gene lost 6 bases, with 12 bases spanning the gap. CDR1 DFQATT and CDR2 SNEGSKA come from the germline V gene (reference sequence).

This clonotype was seen at least ten times. This sequence joins TRBV9 and TRBJ2-3; D is ambiguous. Looked up from germline, CDR1 is SGDLS and CDR2 is YYNGEE. This CDR3 comprises 14 residues. Trimming cost V 0 bases and J 2 bases, with 7 bases left between them. CDR3 protein: CASSVEFSTDTQYF. The CDR3 bases are TGTGCCAGCAGCGTAGAGTTCTCCACAGATACGCAGTATTTT.

Concerning this clonotype itself: It is likely a read error, because the conserved phenylalanine at the end of the CDR3 is missing. Because the CDR3's place on the DNA is in doubt, the DNA is left out and the CDR3 is given as listed by TCRdb. The rearrangement uses TRBV15 and TRBJ2-7; the D call TRBD1 from the table was never checked on the DNA. Germline CDR1 and CDR2: LNHNV and YYDKDF (reference sequence). The CDR3 is 12 residues long, counting both termini. CDR3 loop: CATSRPRPKQGS.

V usage is TRBV7-9 and J usage is TRBJ2-7, with D possibly TRBD1 on 5 matching bases. The germline CDR1 and CDR2 sequences are SEHNR and FQNEAQ (reference sequence). V was clipped by 0 bases and J by 5 bases, with 14 bases between them. This CDR3 has 15 residues. The CDR3 spells CASSLAQGKSDEQYF. The CDR3 DNA reads TGTGCCAGCAGCTTAGCGCAGGGAAAGAGTGACGAGCAGTACTTC. Filled out from reference TRBV7-9 and TRBJ2-7, the complete variable domain reads DTGVSQNPRHKITKRGQNVTFRCDPISEHNRLYWYRQTLGQGPEFLTYFQNEAQLEKSRLLSDRFSAERPKGSFSTLEIQRTEQGDSAMYLCASSLAQGKSDEQYFGPGTRLTVT.

There are a few counts of this clonotype. This chain links TRBV28 with TRBJ2-5, with 11 bases identical to TRBD2. This CDR3 is 15 amino acids long. CDR1 and CDR2 from the germline V gene are MDHEN and SYDVKM. Unmatched junction bases numbered 14, after V lost 5 bases and J lost 12 bases. This CDR3 is CASSPFLAGGPLKYF. CDR3 sequence (DNA): TGTGCCAGCAGTCCGTTTCTAGCGGGAGGCCCCTTGAAGTACTTC.

This clonotype has only a few counts. V is TRBV6-5 and J is TRBJ1-3; D is uncertain. V lost 0 bases and J 0 bases, leaving 12 bases between the germline ends. Germline assignment: CDR1 MNHEY and CDR2 SVGAGI. This CDR3 is built from 17 residues. The CDR3 sequence: CASSYSAVPSSGNTIYF. The CDR3 bases are TGTGCCAGCAGTTACTCGGCAGTTCCGAGCTCTGGAAACACCATATATTTT.

This clonotype has ten or more counts. The gene calls are TRBV7-7 and TRBJ2-1; D gene unclear. V shed 5 bases and J shed 5 bases, with 22 bases lying between them. Germline V gene lookup returns CDR1 SSHAT and CDR2 FNYEAQ (reference sequence). The CDR3 has 17 amino acids. The CDR3 reads CASSPSPRTGTHNEQFF. The CDR3, as DNA: TGTGCCAGCAGCCCCTCACCGAGGACCGGAACTCACAATGAGCAGTTCTTC.

The chain carries TRBV29-1 and TRBJ1-1, with D unclear. CDR1 SQVTM and CDR2 ANQGSEA come from the germline V gene. V lost 6 bases and J lost 1, with 9 bases in between. This CDR3 region has 12 residues. CDR3 nucleotides: TGCAGCGTCGTCCCCCCGAACACTGAAGCTTTCTTT. As protein: CSVVPPNTEAFF.

This clonotype was detected a few times. The V gene is TRBV7-9, the J gene TRBJ2-7; TRBD2 aligns across 7 bases. V dropped 4 bases and J dropped 12; count of bases not matched to a gene: 21. Germline CDR1 and CDR2: SEHNR and FQNEAQ (reference sequence). The CDR3 spans 16 residues. The CDR3 loop reads CASSSITQGEGTSPYF. DNA for the CDR3: TGTGCCAGCAGCTCAATTACGCAAGGGGAGGGGACCTCCCCGTACTTC. Variable domain in full (rest from reference TRBV7-9 and TRBJ2-7): DTGVSQNPRHKITKRGQNVTFRCDPISEHNRLYWYRQTLGQGPEFLTYFQNEAQLEKSRLLSDRFSAERPKGSFSTLEIQRTEQGDSAMYLCASSSITQGEGTSPYFGPGTRLTVT.

This clonotype was seen a handful of times. The chain combines TRBV2 with TRBJ2-1, with TRBD1 as a possible D gene (5 bases). There are 13 residues in the CDR3. The V end lost 5 bases, the J end lost 4 bases, and 9 bases lay between the germline ends. Per germline, CDR1 SNHLY and CDR2 FYNNEI. The CDR3 coding sequence is TGTGCCAGCAGTCCGGACAATTACAATGAGCAGTTCTTC. Amino acids: CASSPDNYNEQFF.

This clonotype came up many times. This sequence joins TRBV19 and TRBJ1-5; D perhaps matches TRBD1 (6 bases). The germline CDR1 and CDR2 sequences are LNHDA and SQIVND (reference sequence). Trimming removed 7 bases at V and 0 bases at J, with 16 bases between. This CDR3 spans 16 amino acids. CDR3 in DNA: TGTGCCAGTAAGCGGACAGCCTTTCGTAGCAATCAGCCCCAGCATTTT. Translated, it gives CASKRTAFRSNQPQHF.

This clonotype was observed a few times. This chain uses TRBV28 with TRBJ2-7, with no clear D. This CDR3 is built from 13 residues. CDR1 is MDHEN and CDR2 is SYDVKM in the germline V gene. V dropped 8 bases and J dropped 4 bases, with 15 bases sitting between them. For the CDR3, the DNA is TGTGCCAGCGGATACGATAACGGTTACGAGCAGTACTTC. Protein sequence: CASGYDNGYEQYF.

This clonotype was seen many times. The J gene is TRBJ2-7, the V gene TRBV5-4, with D perhaps matching TRBD1 (6 bases). CDR3 length: 14 amino acids. Per germline, CDR1 SGHNT and CDR2 YYREEE (reference sequence). V lost 1 base, J lost 3 bases, and 11 bases lay in between. CDR3 sequence: CASSLKEGVYEQYF. The CDR3 region has the DNA TGTGCCAGCAGCTTGAAAGAGGGGGTCTACGAGCAGTACTTC.

There are many counts of this clonotype. The V gene is TRBV28, the J gene TRBJ2-4; 8 positions match TRBD1. The trim removed 6 bases at V and 1 base at J, leaving 8 bases unmatched. The CDR3 totals 16 residues. Germline V gives CDR1 MDHEN, CDR2 SYDVKM. CDR3 DNA sequence: TGTGCCAGCAGAGGGACAGGCGGTATCGCCAAAAACATTCAGTACTTC. It specifies CASRGTGGIAKNIQYF. Supplemented by reference TRBV28 and TRBJ2-4, the full variable domain reads DVKVTQSSRYLVKRTGEKVFLECVQDMDHENMFWYRQDPGLGLRLIYFSYDVKMKEKGDIPEGYSVSREKKERFSLILESASTNQTSMYLCASRGTGGIAKNIQYFGAGTRLSVL.

This clonotype has just a few counts. Here the CDR3 DNA reads TGTGCCAGCAGCTTACTCACTCGTCCCTACGAGCAGTACTTC. Translated, it gives CASSLLTRPYEQYF. The V call is TRBV5-6, the J call TRBJ2-7; D is unresolved. The CDR3 totals 14 residues. V lost 2 bases and J 2 bases, leaving 11 bases between the germline ends. Germline-derived CDR1 and CDR2 are SGHDT and YYEEEE.

This clonotype has a count of ten or more. The V and J genes are TRBV7-9 and TRBJ1-2; D may be TRBD1 (6 bases). Trimming took off 5 bases at V and 6 bases at J, with 16 bases between the two ends. Germline V CDR1 and CDR2: SEHNR, FQNEAQ (reference sequence). The CDR3 spans 14 residues. CDR3 sequence (DNA): TGTGCCAGCAGCCTTACAGGGAAAGGCGATGGCTACACCTTC. Encoded protein: CASSLTGKGDGYTF.

The chain is built from TRBV7-9 and TRBJ2-2; D might be TRBD2 (5 bases). Between the trimmed V and J ends, which lost 3 bases and 5 bases, there was a span of 10 bases. Germline V gene data show CDR1 as SEHNR and CDR2 as FQNEAQ (reference sequence). The CDR3 is 14 amino acids. The CDR3 spells CASSFVRETGELFF. For the CDR3, the DNA is TGTGCCAGCAGCTTTGTGAGGGAGACCGGGGAGCTGTTTTTT.